The 17 T cell receptor beta chains reported below all come from one sample, sequenced in a study of Graves' ophthalmopathy and Graves' hyperthyroidism (dated by TCRdb to 2016 to 2019). TCRdb records Illumina HiSeq 2000 as the sequencer. TCR beta CDR3 regions were amplified from RNA transcripts for repertoire sequencing. The first round of RT-PCR was done with HTBI primers and the Qiagen OneStep RT-PCR kit, and was followed by a second round of multiplex PCR, then size selection and purification. TCRdb reworked the public reads: Q25 trimming with fastp, MiXCR clone assembly, productive beta chains retained. Identical CDR3 protein sequences are pooled into one entry, listed with their most common genes and DNA. In all, the sample holds about 600,000 distinct CDR3 sequences, and 39% of those were seen once. Together, the top ten hold roughly 4.5% of the sample. The sample consisted of peripheral blood or thyroid tissue (not recorded which). These receptor sequences come from an adult man with Graves' hyperthyroidism.

In its sample, this clonotype was seen many times. V and J are TRBV9 and TRBJ1-1, with unresolved D. The CDR3 runs 15 residues. Germline assignment: CDR1 SGDLS and CDR2 YYNGEE. V gave up 3 bases and J gave up 4 bases, with 16 bases separating them. CDR3 nucleotides: TGTGCCAGCAGCGCCTCCCGGGCTGGATCCACTGAAGCTTTCTTT. Encoded protein: CASSASRAGSTEAFF.

This clonotype showed up many times. The CDR3 DNA reads TGTGCCACCAGTGGACAGGGGGGTGAGATTGGGACCCAGTACTTC. It is translated as CATSGQGGEIGTQYF. V is TRBV24-1 and J is TRBJ2-5; 9 bases align to TRBD1. Germline V gene lookup returns CDR1 KGHDR and CDR2 SFDVKD. The V and J ends lost 5 bases and 7 bases, in that order; junction bases with no gene match: 10. The CDR3 is 15 residues long.

The J gene is TRBJ1-5, the V gene TRBV29-1; no clear D gene. The CDR3 is made up of 12 amino acids. Trimming took 3 bases from V and 3 from J, leaving 6 bases between them. The germline CDR1 and CDR2 sequences are SQVTM and ANQGSEA. The CDR3 DNA is TGCAGCGTTGATGGGAACAATCAGCCCCAGCATTTT. It specifies CSVDGNNQPQHF. Together with reference TRBV29-1 and TRBJ1-5, the CDR3 gives the full variable domain: SAVISQKPSRDICQRGTSLTIQCQVDSQVTMMFWYRQQPGQSLTLIATANQGSEATYESGFVIDKFPISRPNLTFSTLTVSNMSPEDSSIYLCSVDGNNQPQHFGDGTRLSIL.

This clonotype was seen at least ten times. The rearrangement joins TRBV4-1 to TRBJ1-3; D is ambiguous. Per the germline V gene, CDR1 is MGHRA and CDR2 is YSYEKL. The CDR3 extends over 14 amino acids. Trimming left V 0 bases short and J 6 bases short, with 9 bases between. CDR3 DNA: TGCGCCAGCAGCCAAGAAGGCCAGGAAAACACCATATATTTT. Translation: CASSQEGQENTIYF.

This clonotype appeared many times. At one end the junction does not follow the germline gene, possibly because of a read error. The rearrangement links TRBV7-8 to TRBJ1-2, with D unclear. Germline CDR1 is SGHVS and CDR2 is FQNEAQ. This CDR3 is built from 14 residues. The CDR3 sequence is CASSLAVSRVNLVF. The CDR3 bases are TGTGCCAGCAGCTTAGCAGTCTCCCGAGTAAACCTGGTGTTC.

V usage is TRBV5-8 and J usage is TRBJ1-2, with 7 bases matching TRBD1. CDR3 length: 15 amino acids. Losses at the gene ends were 4 bases for V and 6 bases for J; bases not matched to a gene: 12. Germline lookup yields CDR1 SGHTS and CDR2 YDEGEE. The CDR3 loop reads CASSTPRDRDDGYTF. The DNA of the CDR3 is TGTGCCAGCAGCACCCCCCGGGACAGAGATGATGGCTACACCTTC.

In its sample, this clonotype was seen many times. The chain has TRBV11-3 and TRBJ1-5; D not resolved. Trimming took off 7 bases at V and 1 base at J, with 11 bases between the two ends. Germline V gene lookup returns CDR1 SGHNT and CDR2 YENEEA. The CDR3 is 14 amino acids. The CDR3 loop reads CASIVQDSNQPQHF. The CDR3, as DNA: TGTGCCAGCATAGTCCAGGACAGCAATCAGCCCCAGCATTTT.

The rearrangement joins TRBV6-6 to TRBJ1-3; D remains ambiguous. The CDR3 runs to 16 residues. V lost 3 bases and J lost 0, with 12 bases in between. Germline CDR1 and CDR2: MNHNY and SVGAGI (reference sequence). CDR3 in amino acids: CASSYGGVFSGNTIYF. Here the CDR3 DNA reads TGTGCCAGCAGTTATGGTGGGGTATTCTCTGGAAACACCATATATTTT.

This clonotype turned up a few times. The chain uses TRBV2 and TRBJ2-7, with D possibly matching TRBD1 (6 bases). The ends were cut back, 4 bases at V and 1 base at J, with 11 bases in the middle. This CDR3 comprises 14 residues. Germline V lookup: CDR1 SNHLY, CDR2 FYNNEI. CDR3 DNA: TGTGCCAGCAGTGTAAAACAGGGTTCCTACGAGCAGTACTTC. This translates into CASSVKQGSYEQYF.

The genes are TRBV10-3 and TRBJ2-7, with D possibly being TRBD1 (5 bases). Trimming removed 4 bases at V and 4 bases at J, with 14 bases between. The CDR3 is made up of 14 amino acids. The V gene's germline CDR1 is ENHRY and CDR2 SYGVKD. The CDR3: CAISGRPGSYEQYF. The CDR3 nucleotides are TGTGCCATCAGTGGCCGGCCAGGGTCATACGAGCAGTACTTC.

This clonotype was detected a few times. The chain uses TRBV30 and TRBJ1-1; 8 bases are shared with TRBD1. The germline V gene encodes CDR1 GTSNPN and CDR2 SVGIG (reference sequence). Trimming took 1 base from V and 6 from J; bases not matched to a gene: 7. This CDR3 is built from 14 residues. CDR3 in amino acids: CAWSDRTGRAEAFF. Written as DNA, the CDR3 is TGTGCCTGGAGTGACCGGACAGGGAGGGCTGAAGCTTTCTTT. Together with reference TRBV30 and TRBJ1-1, the CDR3 gives the full variable domain: SQTIHQWPATLVQPVGSPLSLECTVEGTSNPNLYWYRQAAGRGLQLLFYSVGIGQISSEVPQNLSASRPQDRQFILSSKKLLLSDSGFYLCAWSDRTGRAEAFFGQGTRLTVV.

The chain combines TRBV7-3 with TRBJ2-3; no clear D gene. The germline V gene encodes CDR1 SGHTA and CDR2 FQGTGA. Trimming removed 6 bases from V and 0 bases from J, with 13 bases in between. CDR3 size: 15 residues. The CDR3 DNA follows: TGTGCCAGCAGACCCCCCTCAACTAGCACAGATACGCAGTATTTT. Its translation is CASRPPSTSTDTQYF.

As concerns this clonotype: A read error is likely, as this CDR3 ends without the conserved phenylalanine or tryptophan. This chain joins TRBV5-1 and TRBJ1-5; D remains ambiguous. Germline CDR1 and CDR2: SGHRS and YFSETQ. The CDR3 sequence is 14 residues long. This chain's CDR3 is CASSLGPGNQPQHY. For the CDR3, the DNA is TGCGCCAGCAGCTTGGGGCCAGGCAATCAGCCTCAGCATTAT.

The chain uses TRBV7-6 and TRBJ2-3; TRBD2 matches at 11 bases. This CDR3 region has 16 residues. Trimming at V came to 5 bases and at J to 1 base, leaving 5 bases not matched to a gene. CDR1 and CDR2 from the germline V gene are SGHVS and FNYEAQ. This CDR3 reads CASSHMTSGGTDTQYF. CDR3 DNA sequence: TGTGCCAGCAGCCATATGACTAGCGGGGGCACAGATACGCAGTATTTT.

The chain carries TRBV29-1 and TRBJ1-3; TRBD1 agrees at 8 bases. J was trimmed by 1 base and V by 8 bases; bases with no gene match: 7. Germline assignment: CDR1 SQVTM and CDR2 ANQGSEA. The CDR3 has 14 residues. DNA for the CDR3: TGCAGCCGTGCCGGACAGGGTTCTGGAAACACCATATATTTT. This translates into CSRAGQGSGNTIYF.

The gene calls are TRBV3-1 and TRBJ2-7; maybe TRBD1 (6 bases). Germline CDR1 is LGHDT and CDR2 is YNNKEL (reference sequence). The CDR3 extends over 16 amino acids. Trimming stripped 4 bases from V and 2 bases from J, with 18 bases between. CDR3 amino acids: CASSPGVMFGAYEQYF. CDR3 sequence (DNA): TGTGCCAGCAGCCCAGGGGTTATGTTCGGGGCCTACGAGCAGTACTTC.

This clonotype was observed many times. This rearrangement joins TRBV29-1 to TRBJ1-6, with D possibly TRBD1 on 6 matching bases. Trimming shortened V by 4 bases and J by 2 bases, and 15 bases separated the two germline ends. Per germline, CDR1 SQVTM and CDR2 ANQGSEA. CDR3 length: 16 residues. CDR3 nucleotide sequence: TGCAGCGTTGTATATGCAGGGGCGCCCTATAATTCACCCCTCCACTTT. It codes for CSVVYAGAPYNSPLHF.